The TCR beta chain under discussion was sequenced for a study of cytomegalovirus exposure and HLA in healthy donors. Points from the study as a whole: Specific recognition of CMV antigens was confirmed in vitro for a few chains (all CMV-associated). Analysis performed later found roughly 17,000 TCR beta sequences associated with HLA alleles at 0.05 false discovery rate. The majority of CMV-associated TCR beta chains were reported as apparently HLA-restricted in a later analysis.

Amplification used 60 Vbeta primers and 13 Jbeta primers. This table comes from immunoSEQ multiplex PCR, and its TCRdb copy is limited to in-frame clones, with some not included. The table lists about 40,000 clones, with more than 4.5% in the top ten. Trimming took 6 bases from V and 0 from J, leaving 14 bases between them. Germline V gene data show CDR1 as LNHDA and CDR2 as SQIVND (reference sequence). This CDR3 has 15 residues. A remark on this clone: The antigen remains unidentified.

Sequenced material: PBMCs. The sequence derives from a human donor in good health. This chain connects TRBV19 to TRBJ1-1; D unclear. CDR3 sequence: CASSPGSYMNTEAFF. The CDR3 DNA sequence: TGTGCCAGTAGCCCGGGAAGTTATATGAACACTGAAGCTTTCTTT.